One sample yielded the 5 T cell receptor beta chains listed below, sequenced in a study of blood T cell repertoires in COVID-19 (TCRdb year 2020). The library was built by means of the immunoSEQ multiplex PCR assay. Imported from immuneACCESS, the table was reduced by TCRdb to in-frame sequences with V and J called. These copies leave out some clones; in studies compared against another copy, an unresolved V gene accounts for under half, and the cause of the remainder is not known. The sample includes around 290,000 clones, with roughly 88% observed a single time. Around 1% of the sample comes from the top ten. Sequencing was carried out using PBMCs or T cells enriched from blood (not recorded which). These receptors were taken from a woman aged 25 to 39 who had recovered from COVID-19.

The chain has TRBV5-6 and TRBJ1-5; 9 nucleotides align to TRBD1. CDR1 is SGHDT, CDR2 YYEEEE, per germline. CDR3 length: 15 residues. The junction had 2 bases not matched to a gene; V was cut back by 0 bases and J by 4 bases. The CDR3, as DNA: TGTGCCAGCAGCTTGGGGACAGGGGCGAATCAGCCCCAGCATTTT. It translates to CASSLGTGANQPQHF.

The J gene is TRBJ2-7, the V gene TRBV9; D uncertain. Per the germline V gene, CDR1 is SGDLS and CDR2 is YYNGEE. Trimming took off 0 bases at V and 1 base at J, with 14 bases between the two ends. The CDR3 consists of 16 residues. This chain's CDR3 is CASSVGLAPSSYEQYF. The CDR3 nucleotides read TGTGCCAGCAGCGTAGGGTTAGCCCCATCTTCCTACGAGCAGTACTTC.

This clone was recorded once. This chain joins TRBV28 and TRBJ1-6, with D maybe TRBD1 (5 bases). Deletions cut 6 bases from V and 14 bases from J, with 20 bases between. Per germline, CDR1 MDHEN and CDR2 SYDVKM. This CDR3 is 14 amino acids long. The CDR3 sequence: CASSPRQSYFTLHF. The CDR3, as DNA: TGTGCCAGCAGCCCAAGACAGAGCTATTTTACCCTCCACTTT. Based on the CDR3 plus reference TRBV28 and TRBJ1-6, the full variable domain is DVKVTQSSRYLVKRTGEKVFLECVQDMDHENMFWYRQDPGLGLRLIYFSYDVKMKEKGDIPEGYSVSREKKERFSLILESASTNQTSMYLCASSPRQSYFTLHFGNGTRLTVT.

This clone appeared a single time. V and J are TRBV5-6 and TRBJ1-3; 7 nucleotides line up with TRBD1. Germline values: CDR1 SGHDT, CDR2 YYEEEE. V lost 2 bases to trimming and J lost 0 bases; unmatched junction nucleotides: 8. The CDR3 totals 17 residues. The CDR3 loop is CASSFYDRDSSGNTIYF. The CDR3 nucleotides read TGTGCCAGCAGCTTTTATGACCGGGACAGCTCTGGAAACACCATATATTTT.

This clone turned up a few times. V usage is TRBV5-5 and J usage is TRBJ1-2, with a weak D call TRBD1 (5 bases). Germline CDR1 SGHKS, CDR2 YYEKEE (reference sequence). The CDR3 contains 14 residues. Trimming shortened V by 2 bases and J by 8 bases, and 16 bases separated the two germline ends. The CDR3 loop is CASSFGTPDRGYTF. In DNA form, the CDR3 reads TGTGCCAGCAGCTTTGGGACTCCGGATCGGGGCTACACCTTC.